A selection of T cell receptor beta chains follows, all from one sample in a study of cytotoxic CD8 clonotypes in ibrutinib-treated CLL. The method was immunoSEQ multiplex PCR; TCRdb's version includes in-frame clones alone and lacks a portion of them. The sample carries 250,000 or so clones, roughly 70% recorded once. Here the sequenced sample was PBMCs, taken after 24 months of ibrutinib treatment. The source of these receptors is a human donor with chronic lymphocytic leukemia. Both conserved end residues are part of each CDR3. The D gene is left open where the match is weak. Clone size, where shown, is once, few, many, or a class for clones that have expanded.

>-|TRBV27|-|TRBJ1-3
CASSSQVSGNTIYF
TGTGCCAGCAGCTCACAGGTCTCTGGAAACACCATATATTTT
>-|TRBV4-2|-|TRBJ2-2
CASSQDHPGSYSNTGELFF
TGTGCCAGCAGCCAAGATCACCCAGGGTCGTATTCAAACACCGGGGAGCTGTTTTTT
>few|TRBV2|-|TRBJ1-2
CASSDQGGNYGYTF
TGTGCCAGCAGTGACCAGGGCGGTAACTATGGCTACACCTTC
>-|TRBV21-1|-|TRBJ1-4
CAPPIGATNEKLFF
TGTGCTCCGCCTATAGGTGCAACTAATGAAAAACTGTTTTTT
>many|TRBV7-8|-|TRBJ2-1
CASSPPRDNEQFF
TGTGCCAGCAGCCCCCCCCGGGACAATGAGCAGTTCTTC
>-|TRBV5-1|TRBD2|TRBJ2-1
CASSLAGRNEQFF
TGCGCCAGCAGCTTAGCGGGGCGCAATGAGCAGTTCTTC
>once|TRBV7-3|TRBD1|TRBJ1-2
CASSLWDRDGYTF
TGTGCCAGCAGCCTCTGGGACAGGGACGGCTACACCTTC
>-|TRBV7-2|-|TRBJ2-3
CASSYQGADTQYF
TGTGCCAGCAGCTACCAGGGTGCAGATACGCAGTATTTT
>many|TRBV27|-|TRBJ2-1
CASSPGEGVF
TGTGCCAGCAGTCCGGGAGAGGGCGTCTTC
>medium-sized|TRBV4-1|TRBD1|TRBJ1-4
CASSSPGQGAEKLFF
TGCGCCAGCAGCTCACCGGGACAGGGGGCGGAAAAACTGTTTTTT
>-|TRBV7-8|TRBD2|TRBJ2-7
CASSLGGGRVPYEQYF
TGTGCCAGCAGCTTAGGCGGCGGGAGGGTACCCTACGAGCAGTACTTC
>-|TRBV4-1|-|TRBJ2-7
CASSHQAGYSSYEQYF
TGCGCCAGCAGCCATCAAGCGGGCTATAGCTCCTACGAGCAGTACTTC